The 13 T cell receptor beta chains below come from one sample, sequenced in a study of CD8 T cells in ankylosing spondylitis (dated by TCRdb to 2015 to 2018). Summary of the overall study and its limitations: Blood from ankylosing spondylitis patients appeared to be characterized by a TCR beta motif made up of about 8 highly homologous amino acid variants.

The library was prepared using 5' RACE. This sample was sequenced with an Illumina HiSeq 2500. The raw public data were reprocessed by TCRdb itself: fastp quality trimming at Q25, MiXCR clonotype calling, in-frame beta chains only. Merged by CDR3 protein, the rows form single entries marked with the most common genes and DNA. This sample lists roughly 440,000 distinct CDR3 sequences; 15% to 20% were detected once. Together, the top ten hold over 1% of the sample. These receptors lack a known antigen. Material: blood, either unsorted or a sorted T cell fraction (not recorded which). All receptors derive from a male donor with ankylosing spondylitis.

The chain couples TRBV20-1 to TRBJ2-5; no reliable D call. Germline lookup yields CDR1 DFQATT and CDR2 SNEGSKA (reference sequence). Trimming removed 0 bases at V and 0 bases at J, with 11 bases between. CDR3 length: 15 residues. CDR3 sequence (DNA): TGCAGTGCTAGAGATGCCCGTGGGAACCAAGAGACCCAGTACTTC. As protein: CSARDARGNQETQYF.

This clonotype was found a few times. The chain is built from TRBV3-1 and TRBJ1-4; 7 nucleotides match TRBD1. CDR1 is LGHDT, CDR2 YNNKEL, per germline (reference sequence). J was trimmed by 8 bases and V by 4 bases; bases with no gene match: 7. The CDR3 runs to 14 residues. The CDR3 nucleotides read TGTGCCAGCAGCCCAGGGGGGGGAGGAGAAAAACTGTTTTTT. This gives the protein CASSPGGGGEKLFF.

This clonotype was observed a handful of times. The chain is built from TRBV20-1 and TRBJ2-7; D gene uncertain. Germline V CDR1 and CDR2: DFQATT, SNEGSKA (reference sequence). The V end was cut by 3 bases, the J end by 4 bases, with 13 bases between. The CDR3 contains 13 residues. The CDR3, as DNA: TGCAGTGCTAGCTCGGCCACCTCGTACGAGCAGTACTTC. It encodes CSASSATSYEQYF.

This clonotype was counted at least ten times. CDR3 sequence: CASRARVGDHTDTQYF. As DNA, the CDR3 is TGTGCCAGCAGGGCCCGAGTCGGAGACCACACAGATACGCAGTATTTT. This chain connects TRBV14 to TRBJ2-3; no definite D call. Germline assignment: CDR1 SGHDN and CDR2 FVKESK. The CDR3 is 16 amino acids. The V end was cut by 6 bases, the J end by 2 bases, with 18 bases between.

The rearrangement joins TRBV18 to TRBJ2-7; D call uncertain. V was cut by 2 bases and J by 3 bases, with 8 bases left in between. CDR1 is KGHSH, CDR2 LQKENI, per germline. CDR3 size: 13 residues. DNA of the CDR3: TGTGCCAGCTCACCAGGCATTCTCTACGAGCAGTACTTC. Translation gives CASSPGILYEQYF.

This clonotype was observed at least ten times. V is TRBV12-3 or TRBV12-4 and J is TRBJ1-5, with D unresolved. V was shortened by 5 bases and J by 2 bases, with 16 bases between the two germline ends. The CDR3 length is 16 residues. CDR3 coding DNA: TGTGCCAGCAGTCCTCTCGGCCCGATCGGCAATCAGCCCCAGCATTTT. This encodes CASSPLGPIGNQPQHF.

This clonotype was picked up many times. For the CDR3, the DNA is TGTGCCAGCAGCCAAGGCTCGGGCTATGGCTACACCTTC. It encodes CASSQGSGYGYTF. The genes are TRBV7-6 and TRBJ1-2; D call uncertain. Looked up from germline, CDR1 is SGHVS and CDR2 is FNYEAQ. V gave up 5 bases and J gave up 4 bases, with 11 bases separating them. The CDR3 is 13 amino acids.

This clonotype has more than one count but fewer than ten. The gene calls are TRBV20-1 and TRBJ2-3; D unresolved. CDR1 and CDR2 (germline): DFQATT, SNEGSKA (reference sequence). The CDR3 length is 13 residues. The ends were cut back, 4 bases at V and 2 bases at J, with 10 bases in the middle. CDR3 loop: CSAKAIPTDTQYF. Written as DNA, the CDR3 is TGCAGTGCTAAGGCTATCCCCACAGATACGCAGTATTTT.

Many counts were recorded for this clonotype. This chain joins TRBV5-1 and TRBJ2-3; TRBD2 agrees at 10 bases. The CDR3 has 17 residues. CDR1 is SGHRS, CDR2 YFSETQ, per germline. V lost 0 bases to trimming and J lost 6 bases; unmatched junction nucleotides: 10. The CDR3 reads CASSLEPTSGLGDTQYF. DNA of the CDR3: TGCGCCAGCAGCTTGGAGCCGACTAGCGGGCTGGGGGATACGCAGTATTTT. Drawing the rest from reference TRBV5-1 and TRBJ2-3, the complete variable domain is KAGVTQTPRYLIKTRGQQVTLSCSPISGHRSVSWYQQTPGQGLQFLFEYFSETQRNKGNFPGRFSGRQFSNSRSEMNVSTLELGDSALYLCASSLEPTSGLGDTQYFGPGTRLTVL.

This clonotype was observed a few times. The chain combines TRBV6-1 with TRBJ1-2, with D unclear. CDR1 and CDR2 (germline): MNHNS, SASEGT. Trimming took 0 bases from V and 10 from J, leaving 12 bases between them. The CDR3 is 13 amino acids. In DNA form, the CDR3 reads TGTGCCAGCAGTGAAGCGGCAGTTTTGCCCTACACCTTC. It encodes CASSEAAVLPYTF.

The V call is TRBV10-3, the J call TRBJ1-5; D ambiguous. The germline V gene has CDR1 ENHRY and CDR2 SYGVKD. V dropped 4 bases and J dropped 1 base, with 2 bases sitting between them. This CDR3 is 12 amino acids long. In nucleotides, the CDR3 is TGTGCCATCAGTGGGAGCAATCAGCCCCAGCATTTT. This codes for CAISGSNQPQHF.

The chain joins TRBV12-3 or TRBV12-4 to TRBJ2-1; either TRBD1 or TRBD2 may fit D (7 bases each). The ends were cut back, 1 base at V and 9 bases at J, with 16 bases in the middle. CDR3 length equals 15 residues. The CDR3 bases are TGTGCCAGCAGTTTAGTCCCTGACAGGGAGGGTGAGCAGTTCTTC. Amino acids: CASSLVPDREGEQFF.

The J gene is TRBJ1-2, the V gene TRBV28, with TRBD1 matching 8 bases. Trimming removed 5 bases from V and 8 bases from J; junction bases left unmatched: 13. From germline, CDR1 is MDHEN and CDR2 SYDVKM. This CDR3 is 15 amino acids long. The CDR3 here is CASSPLDRESTGYTF. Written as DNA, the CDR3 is TGTGCCAGCAGTCCACTGGACAGGGAGAGTACCGGCTACACCTTC.